One sample yielded the 2 T cell receptor beta chains listed below, sequenced in a study of T-cell memory formation after mild COVID-19. MiXCR, applied by TCRdb to the 5' RACE reads, yields one record per CDR3 protein. The top ten clones hold 7.5% to 9.5% of a sample with under 600,000 distinct CDR3 sequences, about a fifth of them seen once. Sequencing was done on a sample of PBMCs or a T cell subset sorted from them (not recorded which). These TCRs come from an adult woman who had mild COVID-19 (a few samples of this study predate the infection). Cell type and time point are not known.

This clonotype was seen only a few times. The chain couples TRBV6-5 to TRBJ2-1; 8 nucleotides align to TRBD1. This CDR3 comprises 15 residues. Germline V lookup: CDR1 MNHEY, CDR2 SVGAGI. V gave up 6 bases and J gave up 1 base; unmatched junction bases: 5. The CDR3 spells CASSRTGKSYNEQFF. In nucleotides, the CDR3 is TGTGCCAGCAGCCGGACAGGGAAATCCTACAATGAGCAGTTCTTC.

This clonotype appeared a few times. The genes are TRBV14 and TRBJ2-1, with no clear D. Trimming cost V 0 bases and J 2 bases, with 8 bases left between them. Germline V lookup: CDR1 SGHDN, CDR2 FVKESK. This CDR3 region has 15 residues. CDR3 bases: TGTGCCAGCAGCCAAGAGGGTGGACCCTACAATGAGCAGTTCTTC. Residues: CASSQEGGPYNEQFF.